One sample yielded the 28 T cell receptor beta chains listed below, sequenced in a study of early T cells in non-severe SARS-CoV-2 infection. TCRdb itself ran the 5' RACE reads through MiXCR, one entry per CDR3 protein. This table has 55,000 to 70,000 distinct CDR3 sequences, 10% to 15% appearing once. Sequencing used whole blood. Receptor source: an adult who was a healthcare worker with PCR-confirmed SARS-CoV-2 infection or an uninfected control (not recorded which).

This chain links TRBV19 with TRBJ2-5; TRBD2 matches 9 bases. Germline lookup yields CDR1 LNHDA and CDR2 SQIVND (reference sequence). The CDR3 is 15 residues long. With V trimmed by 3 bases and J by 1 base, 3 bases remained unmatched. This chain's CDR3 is CASSISSGVQETQYF. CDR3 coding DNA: TGTGCCAGTAGTATCTCTAGCGGGGTCCAAGAGACCCAGTACTTC. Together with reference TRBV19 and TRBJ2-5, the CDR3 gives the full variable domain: DGGITQSPKYLFRKEGQNVTLSCEQNLNHDAMYWYRQDPGQGLRLIYYSQIVNDFQKGDIAEGYSVSREKKESFPLTVTSAQKNPTAFYLCASSISSGVQETQYFGPGTRLLVL.

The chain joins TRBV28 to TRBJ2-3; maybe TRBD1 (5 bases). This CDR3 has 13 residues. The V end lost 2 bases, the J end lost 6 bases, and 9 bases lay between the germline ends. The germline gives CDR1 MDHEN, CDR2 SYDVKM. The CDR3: CASSLAAGDTQYF. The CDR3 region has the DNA TGTGCCAGCAGTTTAGCGGCAGGGGATACGCAGTATTTT.

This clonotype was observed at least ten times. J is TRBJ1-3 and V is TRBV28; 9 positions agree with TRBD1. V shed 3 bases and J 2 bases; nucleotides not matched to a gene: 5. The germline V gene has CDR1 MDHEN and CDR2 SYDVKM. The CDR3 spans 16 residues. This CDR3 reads CASSFLDRGAGNTIYF. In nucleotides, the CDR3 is TGTGCCAGCAGTTTCTTGGACAGGGGAGCTGGAAACACCATATATTTT.

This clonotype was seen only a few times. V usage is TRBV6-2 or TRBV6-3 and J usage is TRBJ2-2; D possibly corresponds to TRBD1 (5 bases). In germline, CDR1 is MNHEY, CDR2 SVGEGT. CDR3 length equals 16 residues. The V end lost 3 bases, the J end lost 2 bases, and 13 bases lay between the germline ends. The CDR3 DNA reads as TGTGCCAGCAGTTATCAGGGCTCGATTAACACCGGGGAGCTGTTTTTT. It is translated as CASSYQGSINTGELFF.

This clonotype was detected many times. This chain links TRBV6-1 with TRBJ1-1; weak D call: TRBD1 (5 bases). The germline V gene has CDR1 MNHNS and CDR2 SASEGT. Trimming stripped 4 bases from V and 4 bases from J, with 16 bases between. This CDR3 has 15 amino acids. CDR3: CASSAYGTRGTEAFF. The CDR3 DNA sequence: TGTGCCAGCAGTGCCTATGGGACGAGGGGCACTGAAGCTTTCTTT.

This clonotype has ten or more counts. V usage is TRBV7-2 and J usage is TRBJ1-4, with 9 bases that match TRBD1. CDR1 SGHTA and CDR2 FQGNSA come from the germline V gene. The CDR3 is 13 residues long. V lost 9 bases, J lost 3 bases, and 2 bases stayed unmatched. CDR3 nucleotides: TGTGCCAGTGGGGACAGGGCTAATGAAAAACTGTTTTTT. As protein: CASGDRANEKLFF.

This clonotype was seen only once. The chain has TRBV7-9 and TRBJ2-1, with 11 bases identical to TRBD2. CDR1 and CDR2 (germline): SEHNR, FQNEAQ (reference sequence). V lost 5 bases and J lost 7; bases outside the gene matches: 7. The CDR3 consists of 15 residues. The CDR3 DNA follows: TGTGCCAGCAGCCGCATAGCGGGGGGGCAGAATGAGCAGTTCTTC. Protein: CASSRIAGGQNEQFF.

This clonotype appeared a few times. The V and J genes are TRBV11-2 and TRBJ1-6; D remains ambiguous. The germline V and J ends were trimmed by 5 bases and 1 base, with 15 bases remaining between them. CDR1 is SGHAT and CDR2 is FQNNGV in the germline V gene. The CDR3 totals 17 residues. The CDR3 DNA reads TGTGCCAGCAGCCCCGGACGTATTCCGTCCTATAATTCACCCCTCCACTTT. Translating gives CASSPGRIPSYNSPLHF.

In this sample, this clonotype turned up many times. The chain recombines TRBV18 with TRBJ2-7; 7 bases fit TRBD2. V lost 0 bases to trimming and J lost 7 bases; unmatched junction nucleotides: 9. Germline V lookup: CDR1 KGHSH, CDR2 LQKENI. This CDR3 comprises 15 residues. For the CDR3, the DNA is TGTGCCAGCTCACCACCCTCAGTGGGGGGGGTAGAGCAGTACTTC. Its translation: CASSPPSVGGVEQYF.

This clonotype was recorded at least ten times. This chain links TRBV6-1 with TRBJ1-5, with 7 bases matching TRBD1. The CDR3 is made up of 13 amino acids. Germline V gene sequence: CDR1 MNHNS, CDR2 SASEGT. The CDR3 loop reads CATDRERDQPQHF. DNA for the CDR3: TGTGCAACCGACAGGGAAAGAGATCAGCCCCAGCATTTT.

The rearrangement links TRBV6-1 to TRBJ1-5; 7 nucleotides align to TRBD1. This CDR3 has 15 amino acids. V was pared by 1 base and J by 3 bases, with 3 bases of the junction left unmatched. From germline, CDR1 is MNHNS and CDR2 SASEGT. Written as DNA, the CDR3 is TGTGCCAGCAGTGAAGAGGGACAGAACAATCAGCCCCAGCATTTT. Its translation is CASSEEGQNNQPQHF.

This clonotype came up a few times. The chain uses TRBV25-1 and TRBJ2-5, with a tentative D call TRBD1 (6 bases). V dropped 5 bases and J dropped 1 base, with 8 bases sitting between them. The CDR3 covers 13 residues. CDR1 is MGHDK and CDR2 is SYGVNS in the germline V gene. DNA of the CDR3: TGTGCCAGCAGTAGGGGGTCCCAAGAGACCCAGTACTTC. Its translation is CASSRGSQETQYF.

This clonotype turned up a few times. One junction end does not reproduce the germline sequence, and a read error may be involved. CDR3: CASSEGKGLGFF. The CDR3 DNA follows: TGTGCCAGCAGTGAAGGAAAGGGGCTCGGTTTCTTC. The rearrangement links TRBV6-1 to TRBJ2-7; D is perhaps TRBD1 (5 bases). In germline, CDR1 is MNHNS, CDR2 SASEGT. The CDR3 contains 12 residues.

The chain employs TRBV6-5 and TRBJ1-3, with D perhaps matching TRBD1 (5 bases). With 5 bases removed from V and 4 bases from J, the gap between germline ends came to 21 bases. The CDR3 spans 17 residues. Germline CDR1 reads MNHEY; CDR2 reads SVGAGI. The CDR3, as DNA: TGTGCCAGCAGTCCCACCGGGACCCACGATGGCGGAAACACCATATATTTT. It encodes CASSPTGTHDGGNTIYF.

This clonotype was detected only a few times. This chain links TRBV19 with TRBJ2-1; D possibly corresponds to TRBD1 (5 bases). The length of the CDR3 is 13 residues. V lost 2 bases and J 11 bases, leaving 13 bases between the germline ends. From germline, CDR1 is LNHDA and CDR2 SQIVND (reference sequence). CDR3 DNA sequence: TGTGCCAGTAGTATAACTTCCAGGGTAAAGCAGTTCTTC. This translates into CASSITSRVKQFF.

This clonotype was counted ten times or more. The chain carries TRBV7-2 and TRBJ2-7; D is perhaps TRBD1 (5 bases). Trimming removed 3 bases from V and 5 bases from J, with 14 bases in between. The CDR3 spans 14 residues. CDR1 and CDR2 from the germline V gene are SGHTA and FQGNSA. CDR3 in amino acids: CASSLLGVDDEQYF. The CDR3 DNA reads TGTGCCAGCAGCTTGCTAGGGGTGGACGACGAGCAGTACTTC.

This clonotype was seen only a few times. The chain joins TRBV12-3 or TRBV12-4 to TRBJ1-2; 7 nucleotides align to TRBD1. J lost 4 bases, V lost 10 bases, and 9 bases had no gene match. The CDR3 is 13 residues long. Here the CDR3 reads CATVSGQTYGYTF. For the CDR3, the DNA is TGTGCCACCGTATCGGGACAGACCTATGGCTACACCTTC.

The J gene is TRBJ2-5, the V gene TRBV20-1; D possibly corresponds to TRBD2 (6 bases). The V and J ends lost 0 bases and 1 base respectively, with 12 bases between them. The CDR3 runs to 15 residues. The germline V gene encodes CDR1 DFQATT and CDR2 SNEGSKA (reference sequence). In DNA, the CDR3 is TGCAGTGCTAGAGATCCCGGAGGGTCCCAAGAGACCCAGTACTTC. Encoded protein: CSARDPGGSQETQYF.

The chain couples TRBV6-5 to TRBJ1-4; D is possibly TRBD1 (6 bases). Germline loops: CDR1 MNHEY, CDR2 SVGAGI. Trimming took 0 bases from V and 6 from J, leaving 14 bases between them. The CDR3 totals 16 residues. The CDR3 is CASSYSPGAGDEKLFF. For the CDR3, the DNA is TGTGCCAGCAGTTACTCACCAGGGGCCGGAGATGAAAAACTGTTTTTT.

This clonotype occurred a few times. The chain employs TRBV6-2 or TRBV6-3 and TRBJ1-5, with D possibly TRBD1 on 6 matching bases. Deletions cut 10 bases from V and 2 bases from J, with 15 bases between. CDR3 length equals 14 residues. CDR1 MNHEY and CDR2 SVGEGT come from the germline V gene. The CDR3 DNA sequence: TGTGCCACCCACAGGGTGGGTGGCAATCAGCCCCAGCATTTT. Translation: CATHRVGGNQPQHF.

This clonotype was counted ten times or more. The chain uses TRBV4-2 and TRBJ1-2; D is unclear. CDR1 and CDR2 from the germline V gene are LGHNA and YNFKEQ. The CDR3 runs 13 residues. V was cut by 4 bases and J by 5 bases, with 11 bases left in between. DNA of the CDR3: TGTGCCAGCAGCCGCGACGGGGAGTATGGCTACACCTTC. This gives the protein CASSRDGEYGYTF.

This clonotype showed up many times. Here the CDR3 reads CASSYSRDKGYEQYF. The CDR3 DNA sequence: TGTGCCAGCAGTTACTCCCGGGACAAGGGATACGAGCAGTACTTC. The gene calls are TRBV6-2 or TRBV6-3 and TRBJ2-7; tentative D call: TRBD1 (6 bases). The CDR3 totals 15 residues. The V end lost 0 bases, the J end lost 4 bases, and 13 bases lay between the germline ends. The V gene's germline CDR1 is MNHEY and CDR2 SVGEGT.

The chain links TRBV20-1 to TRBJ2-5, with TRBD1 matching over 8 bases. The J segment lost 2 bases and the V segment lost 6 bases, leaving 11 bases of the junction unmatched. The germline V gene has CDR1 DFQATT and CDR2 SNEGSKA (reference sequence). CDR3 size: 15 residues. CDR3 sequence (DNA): TGCAGTGCCCGGGGACAGGCAGCCAGGCAAGAGACCCAGTACTTC. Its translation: CSARGQAARQETQYF.

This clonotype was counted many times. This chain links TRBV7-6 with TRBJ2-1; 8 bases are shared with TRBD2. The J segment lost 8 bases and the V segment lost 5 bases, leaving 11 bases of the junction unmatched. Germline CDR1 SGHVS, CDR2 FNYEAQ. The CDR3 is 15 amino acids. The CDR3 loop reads CASSHRRGGRDEQFF. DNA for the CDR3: TGTGCCAGCAGCCACCGGCGCGGGGGGCGAGATGAGCAGTTCTTC.

The CDR3, as DNA: TGTGCCAGCAGTCCCACAGGGAGCTCTGGGGCCAACGTCCTGACTTTC. It codes for CASSPTGSSGANVLTF. The chain carries TRBV12-3 or TRBV12-4 and TRBJ2-6; possibly TRBD1 for D (6 bases). V was pared by 5 bases and J by 0 bases, with 11 bases between. The CDR3 has 16 residues.

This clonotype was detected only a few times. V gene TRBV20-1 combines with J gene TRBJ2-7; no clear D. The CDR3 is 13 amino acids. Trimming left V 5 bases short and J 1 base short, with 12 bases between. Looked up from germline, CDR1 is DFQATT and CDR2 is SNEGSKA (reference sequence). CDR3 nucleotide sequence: TGCAGTGCTCTCGCCATCCCTTCCTACGAGCAGTACTTC. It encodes CSALAIPSYEQYF.

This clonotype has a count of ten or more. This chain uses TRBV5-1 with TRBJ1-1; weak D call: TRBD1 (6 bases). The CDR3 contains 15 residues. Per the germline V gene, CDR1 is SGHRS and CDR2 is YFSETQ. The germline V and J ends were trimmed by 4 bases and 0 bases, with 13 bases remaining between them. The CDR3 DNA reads TGCGCCAGCAGCGGGAGGACAGACATGAACACTGAAGCTTTCTTT. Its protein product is CASSGRTDMNTEAFF.

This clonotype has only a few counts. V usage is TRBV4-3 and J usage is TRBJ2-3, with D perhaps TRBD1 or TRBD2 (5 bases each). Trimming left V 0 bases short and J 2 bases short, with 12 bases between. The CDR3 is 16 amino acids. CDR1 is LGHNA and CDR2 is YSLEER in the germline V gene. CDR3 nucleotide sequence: TGCGCCAGCAGCCAAGATGGGACGCCTAACACAGATACGCAGTATTTT. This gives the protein CASSQDGTPNTDTQYF.